The clone carrying this T cell receptor (beta chain) was seen a few times. This sample stems from a study of blood T cell repertoires in COVID-19. About the research overall: T cells, B-cell-depleted T cells, or PBMCs supplied cDNA or gDNA.

The table came from immunoSEQ multiplex PCR; TCRdb's copy has only in-frame clones and leaves some out. Of 65,000 to 75,000 clones listed, approximately 80% are singletons. This CDR3 is 15 amino acids long. Germline CDR1 LGHNT, CDR2 FRNRAP. The V and J ends lost 5 bases and 5 bases, in that order; junction bases with no gene match: 7. This TCR derives from a human donor in a cohort sampled during active COVID-19. This chain connects TRBV12-5 to TRBJ1-5, with 9 bases aligning to TRBD1. Sample: peripheral blood. The DNA for the CDR3 is TGTGCTAGTGGTCTCTCACGACAGGGGGATCAGCCCCAGCATTTT. Protein: CASGLSRQGDQPQHF.